These 28 T cell receptor beta chains share one sample of origin, sequenced in a study of T cell responses to AZD1222 COVID-19 vaccine. Method: immunoSEQ multiplex PCR; TCRdb's copy keeps in-frame clones and lacks some. The table includes about 100,000 clones, more than 85% detected once. Sequencing was performed on peripheral blood, taken 28 days after the second AZD1222 dose. The receptors were sampled from an adult who received the AZD1222 COVID-19 vaccine.

This chain uses TRBV6-5 with TRBJ1-6; a possible D gene is TRBD1 (6 bases). Germline assignment: CDR1 MNHEY and CDR2 SVGAGI. The CDR3 runs to 16 residues. V was clipped by 2 bases and J by 7 bases, with 15 bases between them. DNA of the CDR3: TGTGCCAGCAGTTACGGGACAACCCCGGGGAATTCACCCCTCCACTTT. It specifies CASSYGTTPGNSPLHF.

On this clone itself: Other DNA sequences within the sample encode an identical CDR3. This chain uses TRBV7-8 with TRBJ2-1, with no clear D. V lost 5 bases, J lost 7 bases, and 9 bases lay in between. Germline CDR1 and CDR2: SGHVS and FQNEAQ. The CDR3 contains 12 residues. CDR3 DNA sequence: TGTGCCAGCAGCCCTGTCCTGAATGAGCAGTTCTTC. Protein sequence: CASSPVLNEQFF.

The chain couples TRBV30 to TRBJ1-4; D is undetermined. CDR3 length: 12 amino acids. V was shortened by 2 bases and J by 10 bases, with 11 bases between the two germline ends. Germline V lookup: CDR1 GTSNPN, CDR2 SVGIG (reference sequence). CDR3 protein: CAWSLRRGKLFF. CDR3 nucleotides: TGTGCCTGGAGTCTCCGGCGGGGAAAACTGTTTTTT.

The chain recombines TRBV15 with TRBJ2-7; TRBD2 agrees at 12 bases. This CDR3 region has 15 residues. The germline CDR1 and CDR2 sequences are LNHNV and YYDKDF (reference sequence). The V segment lost 3 bases and the J segment 1 base; nucleotides outside the gene matches: 1. CDR3 DNA: TGTGCCACCAGCAGCGGACTAGCGGGATCCTACGAGCAGTACTTC. Translating gives CATSSGLAGSYEQYF.

This chain connects TRBV24-1 to TRBJ2-1, with D maybe TRBD1 (6 bases). Per the germline V gene, CDR1 is KGHDR and CDR2 is SFDVKD. Trimming removed 3 bases at V and 7 bases at J, with 12 bases between. The CDR3 is 14 residues long. The CDR3 is CATSDPPTGNEQFF. Here the CDR3 DNA reads TGTGCCACCAGTGATCCACCGACAGGTAATGAGCAGTTCTTC.

The chain combines TRBV5-1 with TRBJ2-7; TRBD1 agrees at 10 bases. This CDR3 spans 15 amino acids. CDR1 and CDR2 from the germline V gene are SGHRS and YFSETQ. The trim removed 0 bases at V and 4 bases at J, leaving 4 bases unmatched. The CDR3 nucleotides read TGCGCCAGCAGCTTGGTTGGGACAGGGGCTTACGAGCAGTACTTC. It yields the protein CASSLVGTGAYEQYF.

The chain carries TRBV6-5 and TRBJ2-7; TRBD2 aligns across 9 bases. The CDR3 loop spans 15 amino acids. Trimming removed 5 bases from V and 2 bases from J; junction bases left unmatched: 7. Germline lookup yields CDR1 MNHEY and CDR2 SVGAGI. In nucleotides, the CDR3 is TGTGCCAGCAGTACGACTAGCGGAAACCCCTACGAGCAGTACTTC. Amino acid sequence: CASSTTSGNPYEQYF.

This chain connects TRBV14 to TRBJ1-1; D may be TRBD1 (6 bases). This CDR3 is 15 amino acids long. The germline gives CDR1 SGHDN, CDR2 FVKESK. The V and J ends lost 4 bases and 4 bases respectively, with 16 bases between them. This CDR3 reads CASSRRLGAGTEAFF. CDR3 nucleotide sequence: TGTGCCAGCAGCCGCAGGCTGGGGGCTGGCACTGAAGCTTTCTTT.

The chain links TRBV5-1 to TRBJ1-2; D is possibly TRBD1 (5 bases). The germline V gene has CDR1 SGHRS and CDR2 YFSETQ. Trimming cost V 2 bases and J 6 bases, with 11 bases left between them. This CDR3 is 13 amino acids long. The CDR3 coding sequence is TGCGCCAGCAGCTTTATTGGGGGTCATGGCTACACCTTC. This translates into CASSFIGGHGYTF.

The V and J genes are TRBV28 and TRBJ1-6; D ambiguous. The length of the CDR3 is 12 residues. The V gene's germline CDR1 is MDHEN and CDR2 SYDVKM. V lost 3 bases and J lost 7, with 4 bases in between. DNA of the CDR3: TGTGCCAGCAGTTTGGTAAATTCACCCCTCCACTTT. Translation gives CASSLVNSPLHF. Filled out from reference TRBV28 and TRBJ1-6, the complete variable domain reads DVKVTQSSRYLVKRTGEKVFLECVQDMDHENMFWYRQDPGLGLRLIYFSYDVKMKEKGDIPEGYSVSREKKERFSLILESASTNQTSMYLCASSLVNSPLHFGNGTRLTVT.

The rearrangement links TRBV28 to TRBJ2-1, with 8 positions matching TRBD2. The CDR3 runs to 13 residues. Losses at the gene ends were 8 bases for V and 3 bases for J; bases not matched to a gene: 3. The germline V gene encodes CDR1 MDHEN and CDR2 SYDVKM. The CDR3 loop is CASGTRNYNEQFF. CDR3 nucleotide sequence: TGTGCCAGCGGGACTAGGAACTACAATGAGCAGTTCTTC.

V gene TRBV7-2 combines with J gene TRBJ2-4; 12 bases fit TRBD2. CDR3 length equals 19 residues. Germline CDR1 SGHTA, CDR2 FQGNSA. V was pared by 2 bases and J by 3 bases, with 11 bases of the junction left unmatched. CDR3 in DNA: TGTGCCAGCAGCTTATACCCTAGCGGGAGGGCCTATGGCAAAAACATTCAGTACTTC. This encodes CASSLYPSGRAYGKNIQYF.

This chain joins TRBV12-3 or TRBV12-4 and TRBJ2-7; D unclear. The CDR3 spans 13 residues. Trimming took 5 bases from V and 5 from J, leaving 13 bases between them. CDR3 coding DNA: TGTGCCAGCAGTCCCTTGGGCGTTGACGAGCAGTACTTC. It yields the protein CASSPLGVDEQYF.

V usage is TRBV2 and J usage is TRBJ2-2; D ambiguous. The CDR3 runs to 14 residues. From germline, CDR1 is SNHLY and CDR2 FYNNEI. Written as DNA, the CDR3 is TGTGCAACTCGCGGCCAAACCCCCACCGGGGAGCTGTTTTTT. Translating gives CATRGQTPTGELFF.

This chain links TRBV18 with TRBJ2-7, with D perhaps assigned TRBD1 or TRBD2 (5 bases each). The ends were cut back, 3 bases at V and 0 bases at J, with 12 bases in the middle. CDR3 length: 15 residues. Germline V gives CDR1 KGHSH, CDR2 LQKENI. CDR3 nucleotide sequence: TGTGCCAGCTCACCGGGACGTATGAGCTCCTACGAGCAGTACTTC. Its protein product is CASSPGRMSSYEQYF.

The rearrangement links TRBV5-8 to TRBJ1-2, with D perhaps TRBD1 (6 bases). Between the trimmed V and J ends, which lost 4 bases and 0 bases, there was a span of 13 bases. The CDR3 spans 15 residues. The V gene's germline CDR1 is SGHTS and CDR2 YDEGEE. The CDR3 region is CASSRGHLSNYGYTF. The CDR3 DNA is TGTGCCAGCAGCCGGGGACATTTATCTAACTATGGCTACACCTTC.

CDR3 coding DNA: TGTGCCAGCAGCTCGACTAGCGGGATTGAGCAGTTCTTC. It yields the protein CASSSTSGIEQFF. The chain couples TRBV3-1 (or the pseudogene TRBV3-2) to TRBJ2-1, with 11 bases that match TRBD2. The CDR3 runs 13 residues. With V trimmed by 5 bases and J by 9 bases, 3 bases remained unmatched. The germline V gene encodes CDR1 LGHDT and CDR2 YNNKEL (reference sequence).

This chain links TRBV5-4 with TRBJ1-2; D gene ambiguous. Trimming took off 2 bases at V and 5 bases at J, with 10 bases between the two ends. This CDR3 is 13 amino acids long. CDR1 and CDR2 from the germline V gene are SGHNT and YYREEE (reference sequence). CDR3 sequence reads: CASSFPNSYGYTF. Written as DNA, the CDR3 is TGTGCCAGCAGCTTTCCCAACAGTTATGGCTACACCTTC.

The chain is built from TRBV19 and TRBJ1-1; D may be TRBD1 (6 bases). V was cut by 7 bases and J by 10 bases, with 13 bases left in between. Germline V CDR1 and CDR2: LNHDA, SQIVND (reference sequence). The CDR3 sequence is 11 residues long. CDR3 DNA: TGTGCCAGTATGTTGGGGGGCCTAGCTTTCTTT. Residues: CASMLGGLAFF.

The chain couples TRBV27 to TRBJ2-1; D remains ambiguous. The CDR3 contains 15 residues. Between the trimmed V and J ends, which lost 3 bases and 5 bases, there was a span of 14 bases. The germline V gene has CDR1 MNHEY and CDR2 SMNVEV (reference sequence). In DNA form, the CDR3 reads TGTGCCAGCAGTTTCCGGCAGACGATAAACAATGAGCAGTTCTTC. It is translated as CASSFRQTINNEQFF.

V is TRBV28 and J is TRBJ1-1; D call uncertain. The CDR3 contains 12 residues. Trimming took off 6 bases at V and 4 bases at J, with 9 bases between the two ends. CDR1 and CDR2 (germline): MDHEN, SYDVKM. In nucleotides, the CDR3 is TGTGCCAGCAGCTCCGGAGTCACTGAAGCTTTCTTT. This gives the protein CASSSGVTEAFF.

The chain joins TRBV13 to TRBJ2-1; D call uncertain. The germline CDR1 and CDR2 sequences are PRHDT and FYEKMQ (reference sequence). The V end lost 0 bases, the J end lost 2 bases, and 2 bases lay between the germline ends. The CDR3 spans 13 residues. The CDR3 spells CASSLGAYNEQFF. The CDR3 DNA follows: TGTGCCAGCAGCTTAGGGGCCTACAATGAGCAGTTCTTC.

This clone was seen only a few times. The chain joins TRBV4-1 to TRBJ1-5; TRBD1 matches at 8 bases. Germline V lookup: CDR1 MGHRA, CDR2 YSYEKL. The CDR3 sequence is 15 residues long. Trimming took 2 bases from V and 5 from J; bases not matched to a gene: 5. As DNA, the CDR3 is TGCGCCAGCAGCCAAATAGACAGGGGCGATCAGCCCCAGCATTTT. This codes for CASSQIDRGDQPQHF.

The J gene is TRBJ2-1, the V gene TRBV24-1; 9 bases are a match to TRBD2. The CDR3 has 16 residues. The V segment lost 4 bases and the J segment 3 bases; nucleotides outside the gene matches: 6. From germline, CDR1 is KGHDR and CDR2 SFDVKD. The CDR3 loop reads CATSESLSGSYNEQFF. CDR3 nucleotides: TGTGCCACCAGTGAGTCTCTTAGCGGGAGCTACAATGAGCAGTTCTTC.

The V call is TRBV28, the J call TRBJ1-1, with D perhaps matching TRBD1 (5 bases). Germline loops: CDR1 MDHEN, CDR2 SYDVKM. The CDR3 extends over 15 amino acids. The V end lost 3 bases, the J end lost 1 base, and 12 bases lay between the germline ends. The DNA of the CDR3 is TGTGCCAGCAGTTTTGGGCAGGGCACGAACACTGAAGCTTTCTTT. It codes for CASSFGQGTNTEAFF.

The chain links TRBV4-1 to TRBJ2-2; TRBD2 agrees at 15 bases. The CDR3 is 16 residues long. Losses at the gene ends were 2 bases for V and 8 bases for J; bases not matched to a gene: 3. From germline, CDR1 is MGHRA and CDR2 YSYEKL. CDR3 in amino acids: CASSQTGTSGRGELFF. CDR3 nucleotides: TGCGCCAGCAGCCAAACCGGGACTAGCGGGAGGGGGGAGCTGTTTTTT.

The chain is built from TRBV5-8 and TRBJ2-2, with D perhaps TRBD1 (7 bases). V lost 5 bases to trimming and J lost 6 bases, with 17 bases between them. This CDR3 is built from 15 residues. Germline V gives CDR1 SGHTS, CDR2 YDEGEE. The DNA of the CDR3 is TGTGCCAGCAGAGGAGGGGGCCAGATCGCCGGGGAGCTGTTTTTT. It encodes CASRGGGQIAGELFF.

This chain links TRBV2 with TRBJ2-2; weak D call: TRBD2 (6 bases). CDR1 and CDR2 (germline): SNHLY, FYNNEI. The CDR3 is 18 amino acids. Between the trimmed V and J ends, which lost 6 bases and 4 bases, there was a span of 24 bases. CDR3 coding DNA: TGTGCCAGCAGAAGACTAGGTAGTGAGGGTACCGGCACCGGGGAGCTGTTTTTT. As protein: CASRRLGSEGTGTGELFF.